Listed here is a single TCR beta chain. This sample is part of a study of blood T cell repertoires in COVID-19. Turning to the study itself: Whether acute or convalescent, the COVID-19 samples came from the United States, Italy and Spain. T cells, B-cell-depleted T cells, or PBMCs provided the cDNA or gDNA that served as material.

Per the germline V gene, CDR1 is LGHNA and CDR2 is YSLEER. The length of the CDR3 is 17 residues. The germline V and J ends were trimmed by 2 bases and 4 bases, with 19 bases remaining between them. Authors' data handling: Counts of nucleated cells, estimated from reference gene primer amplification, were obtained. Profiling relied on immunoSEQ multiplex PCR, and the TCRdb table lists in-frame clones only, not all of them. V, J and clone size reflect that table, while D and trimming were determined from the DNA. This table holds approximately 92,000 clones, 72% found once. The specimen sequenced was peripheral blood. The TCR originated in a woman aged 60 to 75 in a cohort sampled during active or convalescent COVID-19. The chain recombines TRBV4-3 with TRBJ2-3; D is unresolved. The CDR3 is CASSQRIVASFSDTQYF. CDR3 DNA sequence: TGCGCCAGCAGCCAACGAATCGTAGCTAGTTTCTCAGATACGCAGTATTTT.